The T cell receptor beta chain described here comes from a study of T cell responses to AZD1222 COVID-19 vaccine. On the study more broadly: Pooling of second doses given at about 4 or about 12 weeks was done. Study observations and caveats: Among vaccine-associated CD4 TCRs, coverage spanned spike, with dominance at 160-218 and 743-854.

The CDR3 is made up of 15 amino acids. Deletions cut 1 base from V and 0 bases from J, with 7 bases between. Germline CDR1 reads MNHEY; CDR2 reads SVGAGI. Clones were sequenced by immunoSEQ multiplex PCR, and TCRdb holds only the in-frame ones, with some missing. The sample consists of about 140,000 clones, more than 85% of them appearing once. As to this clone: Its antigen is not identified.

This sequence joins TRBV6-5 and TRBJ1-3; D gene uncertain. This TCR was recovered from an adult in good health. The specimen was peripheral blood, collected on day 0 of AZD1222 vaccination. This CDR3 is CASSYFRGSGNTIYF. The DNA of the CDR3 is TGTGCCAGCAGTTACTTCAGAGGCTCTGGAAACACCATATATTTT.